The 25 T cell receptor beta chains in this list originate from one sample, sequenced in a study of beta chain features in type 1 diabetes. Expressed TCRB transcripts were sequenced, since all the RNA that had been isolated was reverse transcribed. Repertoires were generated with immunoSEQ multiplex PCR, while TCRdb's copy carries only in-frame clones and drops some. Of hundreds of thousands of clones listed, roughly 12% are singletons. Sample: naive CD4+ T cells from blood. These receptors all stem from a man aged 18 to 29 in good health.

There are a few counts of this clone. The CDR3 here is CAILASGAYNEQFF. In nucleotides, the CDR3 is TGTGCCATACTGGCTAGCGGAGCCTACAATGAGCAGTTCTTC. V is TRBV10-3 and J is TRBJ2-1; 7 bases fit TRBD2. With 9 bases clipped from V and 2 bases from J, the junction kept 7 bases outside the gene matches. Germline CDR1 is ENHRY and CDR2 is SYGVKD. This CDR3 has 14 residues.

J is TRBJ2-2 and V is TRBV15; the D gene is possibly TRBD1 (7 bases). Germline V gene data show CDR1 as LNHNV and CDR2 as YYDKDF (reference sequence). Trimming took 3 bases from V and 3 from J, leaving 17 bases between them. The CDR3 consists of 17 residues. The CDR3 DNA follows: TGTGCCACCAGCAGGGCAGGGGGGTTAAGCCACACCGGGGAGCTGTTTTTT. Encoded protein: CATSRAGGLSHTGELFF.

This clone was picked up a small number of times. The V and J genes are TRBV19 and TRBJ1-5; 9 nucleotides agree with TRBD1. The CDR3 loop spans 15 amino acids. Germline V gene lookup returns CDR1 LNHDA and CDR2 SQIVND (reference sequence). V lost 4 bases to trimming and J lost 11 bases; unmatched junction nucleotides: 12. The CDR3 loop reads CASSTFSRDRASQHF. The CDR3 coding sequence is TGTGCCAGTAGTACGTTTAGCAGGGACAGGGCTTCCCAGCATTTT.

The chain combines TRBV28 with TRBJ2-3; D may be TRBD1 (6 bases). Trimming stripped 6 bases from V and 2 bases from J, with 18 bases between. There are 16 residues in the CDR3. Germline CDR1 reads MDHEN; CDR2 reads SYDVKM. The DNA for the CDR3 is TGTGCCAGCAGCGGCTCTCACAGGGACAACACAGATACGCAGTATTTT. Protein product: CASSGSHRDNTDTQYF.

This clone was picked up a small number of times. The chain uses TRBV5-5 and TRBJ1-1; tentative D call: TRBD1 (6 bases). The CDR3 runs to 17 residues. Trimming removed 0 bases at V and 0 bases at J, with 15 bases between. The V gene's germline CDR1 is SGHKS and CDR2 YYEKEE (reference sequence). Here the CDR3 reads CASSLVQGRWVNTEAFF. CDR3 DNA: TGTGCCAGCAGCTTGGTACAGGGTAGGTGGGTGAACACTGAAGCTTTCTTT.

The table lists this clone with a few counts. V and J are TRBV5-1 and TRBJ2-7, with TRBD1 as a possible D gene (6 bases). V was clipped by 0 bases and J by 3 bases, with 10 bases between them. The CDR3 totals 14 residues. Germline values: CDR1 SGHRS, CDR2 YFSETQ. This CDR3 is CASSLGTDYYEQYF. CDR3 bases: TGCGCCAGCAGCTTGGGGACAGACTACTACGAGCAGTACTTC.

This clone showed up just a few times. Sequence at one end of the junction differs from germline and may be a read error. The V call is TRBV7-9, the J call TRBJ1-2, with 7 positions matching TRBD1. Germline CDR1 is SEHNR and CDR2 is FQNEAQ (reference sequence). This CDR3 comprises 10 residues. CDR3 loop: CTEGAGGYTF. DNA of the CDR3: TGCACGGAGGGGGCGGGTGGCTACACCTTC. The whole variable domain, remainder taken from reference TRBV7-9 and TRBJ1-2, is DTGVSQNPRHKITKRGQNVTFRCDPISEHNRLYWYRQTLGQGPEFLTYFQNEAQLEKSRLLSDRFSAERPKGSFSTLEIQRTEQGDSAMYLCTEGAGGYTFGSGTRLTVV.

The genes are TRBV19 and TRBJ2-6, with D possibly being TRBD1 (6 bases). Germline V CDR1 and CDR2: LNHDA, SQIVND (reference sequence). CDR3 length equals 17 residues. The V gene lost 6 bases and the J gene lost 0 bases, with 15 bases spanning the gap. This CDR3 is CASSPAGVFSGANVLTF. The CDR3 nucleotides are TGTGCCAGTAGCCCGGCAGGGGTCTTCTCTGGGGCCAACGTCCTGACTTTC.

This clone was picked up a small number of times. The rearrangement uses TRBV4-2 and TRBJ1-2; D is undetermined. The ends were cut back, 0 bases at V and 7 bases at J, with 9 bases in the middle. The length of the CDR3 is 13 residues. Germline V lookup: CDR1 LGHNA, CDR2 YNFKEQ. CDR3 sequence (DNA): TGTGCCAGCAGCCAAGATGTAATCCTTGGCTACACCTTC. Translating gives CASSQDVILGYTF.

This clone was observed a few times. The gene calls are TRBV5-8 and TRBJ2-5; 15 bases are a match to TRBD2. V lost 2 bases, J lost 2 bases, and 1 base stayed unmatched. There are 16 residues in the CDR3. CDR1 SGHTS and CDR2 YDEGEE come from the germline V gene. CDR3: CASSLGTSGRQETQYF. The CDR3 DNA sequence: TGTGCCAGCAGCTTAGGGACTAGCGGGAGGCAAGAGACCCAGTACTTC.

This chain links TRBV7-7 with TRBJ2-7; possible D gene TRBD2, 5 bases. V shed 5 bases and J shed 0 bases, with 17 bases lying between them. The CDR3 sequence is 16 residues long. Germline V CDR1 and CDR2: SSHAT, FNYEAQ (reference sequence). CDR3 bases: TGTGCCAGCAGCCCCCCGGTGGAGGTCCTCTCCTACGAGCAGTACTTC. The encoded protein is CASSPPVEVLSYEQYF.

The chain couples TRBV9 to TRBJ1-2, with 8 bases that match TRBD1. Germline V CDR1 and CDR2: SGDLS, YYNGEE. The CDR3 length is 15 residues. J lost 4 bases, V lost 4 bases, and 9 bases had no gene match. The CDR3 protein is CASSPTTGVPYGYTF. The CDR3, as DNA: TGTGCCAGCAGCCCAACGACAGGGGTCCCCTATGGCTACACCTTC.

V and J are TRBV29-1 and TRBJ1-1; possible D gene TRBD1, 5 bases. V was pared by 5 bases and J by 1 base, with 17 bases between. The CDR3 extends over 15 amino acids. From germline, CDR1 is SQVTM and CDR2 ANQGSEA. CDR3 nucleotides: TGCAGCGTTCGAAACTGGGGGGTAGGGAACACTGAAGCTTTCTTT. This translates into CSVRNWGVGNTEAFF.

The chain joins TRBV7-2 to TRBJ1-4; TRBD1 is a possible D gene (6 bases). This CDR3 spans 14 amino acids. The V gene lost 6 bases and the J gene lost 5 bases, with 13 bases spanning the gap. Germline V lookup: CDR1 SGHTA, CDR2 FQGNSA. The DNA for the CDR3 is TGTGCCAGCAGGTCGGGCCAGGGGAATGAAAAACTGTTTTTT. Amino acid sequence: CASRSGQGNEKLFF.

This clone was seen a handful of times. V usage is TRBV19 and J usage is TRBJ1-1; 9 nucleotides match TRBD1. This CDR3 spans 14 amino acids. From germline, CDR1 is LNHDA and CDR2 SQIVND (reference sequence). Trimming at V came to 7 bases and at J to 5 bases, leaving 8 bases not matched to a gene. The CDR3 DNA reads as TGTGCCAGTAATACACAGGGGGCTCGGACTGAAGCTTTCTTT. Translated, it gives CASNTQGARTEAFF. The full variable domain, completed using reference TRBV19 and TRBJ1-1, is DGGITQSPKYLFRKEGQNVTLSCEQNLNHDAMYWYRQDPGQGLRLIYYSQIVNDFQKGDIAEGYSVSREKKESFPLTVTSAQKNPTAFYLCASNTQGARTEAFFGQGTRLTVV.

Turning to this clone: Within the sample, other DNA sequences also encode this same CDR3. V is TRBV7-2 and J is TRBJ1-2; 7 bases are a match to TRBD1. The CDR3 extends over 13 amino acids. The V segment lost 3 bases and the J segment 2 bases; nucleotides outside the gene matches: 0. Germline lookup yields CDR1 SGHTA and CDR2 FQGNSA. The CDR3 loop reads CASSLGQNYGYTF. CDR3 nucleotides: TGTGCCAGCAGCTTGGGACAGAACTATGGCTACACCTTC.

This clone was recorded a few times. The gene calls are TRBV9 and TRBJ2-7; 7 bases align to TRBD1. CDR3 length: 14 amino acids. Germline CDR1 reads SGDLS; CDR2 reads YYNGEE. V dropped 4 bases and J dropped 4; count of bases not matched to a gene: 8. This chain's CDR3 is CASSPGTAIYEQYF. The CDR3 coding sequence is TGTGCCAGCAGCCCCGGGACAGCTATTTACGAGCAGTACTTC.

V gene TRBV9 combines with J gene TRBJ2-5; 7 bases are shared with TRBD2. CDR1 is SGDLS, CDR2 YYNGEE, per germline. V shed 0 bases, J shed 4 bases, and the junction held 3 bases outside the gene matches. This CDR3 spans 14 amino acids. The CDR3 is CASSVGPGGETQYF. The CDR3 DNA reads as TGTGCCAGCAGCGTAGGACCGGGGGGAGAGACCCAGTACTTC.

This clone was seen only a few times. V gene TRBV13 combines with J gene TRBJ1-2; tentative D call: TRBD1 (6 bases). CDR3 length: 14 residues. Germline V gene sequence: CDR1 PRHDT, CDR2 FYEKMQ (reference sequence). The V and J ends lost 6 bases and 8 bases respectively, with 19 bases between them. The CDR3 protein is CASSDPQGRGGYTF. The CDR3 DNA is TGTGCCAGCAGTGACCCTCAGGGGAGGGGCGGCTACACCTTC.

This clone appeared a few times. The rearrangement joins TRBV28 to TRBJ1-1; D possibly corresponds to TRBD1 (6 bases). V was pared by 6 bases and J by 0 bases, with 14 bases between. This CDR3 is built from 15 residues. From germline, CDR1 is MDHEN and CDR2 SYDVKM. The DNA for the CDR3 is TGTGCCAGCAGCATCGGGGGGGGCTTGAACACTGAAGCTTTCTTT. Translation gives CASSIGGGLNTEAFF.

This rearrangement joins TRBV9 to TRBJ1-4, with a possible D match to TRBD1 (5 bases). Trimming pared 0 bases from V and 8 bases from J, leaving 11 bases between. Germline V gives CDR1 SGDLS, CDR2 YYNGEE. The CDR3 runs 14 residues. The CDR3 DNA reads TGTGCCAGCAGCGTAGCCCAGGGAGGGGAAAAACTGTTTTTT. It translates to CASSVAQGGEKLFF.

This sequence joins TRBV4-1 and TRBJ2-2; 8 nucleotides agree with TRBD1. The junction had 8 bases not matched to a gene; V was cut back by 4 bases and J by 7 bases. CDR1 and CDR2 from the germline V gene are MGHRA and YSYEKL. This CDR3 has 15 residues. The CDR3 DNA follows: TGCGCCAGCAGCCGCTTGACAGGGGTTGGCGGGGAGCTGTTTTTT. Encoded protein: CASSRLTGVGGELFF.

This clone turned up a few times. CDR3 DNA sequence: TGCGCCAGCAGCCTCGGGACTAGCGGGAGATCAACCTACAATGAGCAGTTCTTC. Its protein is CASSLGTSGRSTYNEQFF. The chain joins TRBV4-1 to TRBJ2-1; 14 positions match TRBD2. The trim removed 4 bases at V and 2 bases at J, leaving 7 bases unmatched. The CDR3 has 18 amino acids. Germline CDR1 is MGHRA and CDR2 is YSYEKL.

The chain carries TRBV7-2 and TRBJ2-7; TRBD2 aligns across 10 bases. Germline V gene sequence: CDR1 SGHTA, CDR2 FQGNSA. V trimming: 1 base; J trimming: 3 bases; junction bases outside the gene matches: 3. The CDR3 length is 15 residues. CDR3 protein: CASSLGASGSYEQYF. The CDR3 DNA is TGTGCCAGCAGCTTAGGGGCTAGCGGGAGCTACGAGCAGTACTTC.

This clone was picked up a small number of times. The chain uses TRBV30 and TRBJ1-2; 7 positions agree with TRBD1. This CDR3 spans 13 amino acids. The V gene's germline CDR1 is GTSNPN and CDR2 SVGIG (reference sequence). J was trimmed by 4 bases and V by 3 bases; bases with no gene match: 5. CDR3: CAWSPQGGYGYTF. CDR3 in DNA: TGTGCCTGGAGCCCGCAGGGGGGCTATGGCTACACCTTC. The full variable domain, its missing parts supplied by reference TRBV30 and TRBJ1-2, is SQTIHQWPATLVQPVGSPLSLECTVEGTSNPNLYWYRQAAGRGLQLLFYSVGIGQISSEVPQNLSASRPQDRQFILSSKKLLLSDSGFYLCAWSPQGGYGYTFGSGTRLTVV.